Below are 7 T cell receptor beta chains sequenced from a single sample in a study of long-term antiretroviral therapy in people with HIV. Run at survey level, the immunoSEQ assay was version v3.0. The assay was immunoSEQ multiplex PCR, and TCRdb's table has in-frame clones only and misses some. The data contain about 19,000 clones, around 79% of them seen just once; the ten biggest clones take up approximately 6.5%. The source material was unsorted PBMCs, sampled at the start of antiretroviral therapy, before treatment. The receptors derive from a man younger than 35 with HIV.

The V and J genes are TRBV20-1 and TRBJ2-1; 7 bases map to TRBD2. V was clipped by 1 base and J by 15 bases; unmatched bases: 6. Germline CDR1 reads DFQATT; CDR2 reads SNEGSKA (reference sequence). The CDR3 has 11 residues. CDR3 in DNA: TGCAGTGCTAGAGGGAGGACTAGTACGTTCTTC. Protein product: CSARGRTSTFF.

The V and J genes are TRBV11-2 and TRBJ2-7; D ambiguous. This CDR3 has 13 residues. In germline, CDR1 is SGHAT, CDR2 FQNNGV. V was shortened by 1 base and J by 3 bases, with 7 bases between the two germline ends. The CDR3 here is CASSLGRGYEQYF. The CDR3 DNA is TGTGCCAGCAGCTTAGGCAGAGGCTACGAGCAGTACTTC.

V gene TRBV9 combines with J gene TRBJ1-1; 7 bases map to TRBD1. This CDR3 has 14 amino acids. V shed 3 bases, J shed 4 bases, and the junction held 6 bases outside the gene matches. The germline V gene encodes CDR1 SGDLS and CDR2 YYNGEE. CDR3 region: CASSGQGRGTEAFF. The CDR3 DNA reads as TGTGCCAGCAGCGGACAGGGTCGGGGCACTGAAGCTTTCTTT.

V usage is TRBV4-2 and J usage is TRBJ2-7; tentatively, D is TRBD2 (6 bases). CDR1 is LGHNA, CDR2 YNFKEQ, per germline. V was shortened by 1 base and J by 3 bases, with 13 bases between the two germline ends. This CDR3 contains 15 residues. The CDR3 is CASSQGRSGGYEQYF. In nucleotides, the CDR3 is TGTGCCAGCAGCCAAGGTCGTAGCGGAGGCTACGAGCAGTACTTC.

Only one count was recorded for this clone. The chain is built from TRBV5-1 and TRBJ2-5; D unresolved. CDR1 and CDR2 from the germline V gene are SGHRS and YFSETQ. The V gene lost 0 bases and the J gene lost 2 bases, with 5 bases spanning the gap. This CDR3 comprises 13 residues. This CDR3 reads CASSLGPQETQYF. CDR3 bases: TGCGCCAGCAGCTTGGGACCGCAAGAGACCCAGTACTTC.

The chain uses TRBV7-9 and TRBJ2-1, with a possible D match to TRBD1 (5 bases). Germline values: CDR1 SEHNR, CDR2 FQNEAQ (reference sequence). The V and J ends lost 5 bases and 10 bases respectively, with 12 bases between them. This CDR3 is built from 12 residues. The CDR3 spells CASSPTGREQFF. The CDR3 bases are TGTGCCAGCAGCCCCACAGGTCGGGAGCAGTTCTTC.

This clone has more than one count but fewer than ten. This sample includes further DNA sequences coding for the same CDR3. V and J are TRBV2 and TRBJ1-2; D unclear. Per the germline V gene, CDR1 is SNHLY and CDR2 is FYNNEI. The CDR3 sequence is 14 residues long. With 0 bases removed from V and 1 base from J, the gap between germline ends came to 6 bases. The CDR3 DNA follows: TGTGCCAGCAGTGAAGCGGGCCTTAACTATGGCTACACCTTC. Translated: CASSEAGLNYGYTF.